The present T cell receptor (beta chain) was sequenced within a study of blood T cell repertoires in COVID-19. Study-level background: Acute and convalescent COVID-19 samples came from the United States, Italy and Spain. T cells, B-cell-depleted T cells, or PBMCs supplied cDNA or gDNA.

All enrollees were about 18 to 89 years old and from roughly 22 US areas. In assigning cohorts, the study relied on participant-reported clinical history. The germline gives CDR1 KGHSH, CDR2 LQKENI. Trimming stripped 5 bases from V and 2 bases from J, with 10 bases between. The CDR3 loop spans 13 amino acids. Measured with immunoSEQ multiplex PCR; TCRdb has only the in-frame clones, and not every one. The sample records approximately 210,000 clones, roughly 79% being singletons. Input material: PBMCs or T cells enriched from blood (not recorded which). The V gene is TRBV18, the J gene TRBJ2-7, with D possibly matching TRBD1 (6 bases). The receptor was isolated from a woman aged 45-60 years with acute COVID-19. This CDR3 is CASSLDRTYEQYF. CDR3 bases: TGTGCCAGCTCATTAGACAGGACCTACGAGCAGTACTTC.